This entry lists 18 T cell receptor beta chains sequenced from one sample in a study of persistence of HIV-infected CD4 T cells. The immunoSEQ assay was version 4, run in survey mode. Method: immunoSEQ multiplex PCR; TCRdb's copy keeps in-frame clones and lacks some. The data contain 40,000 to 45,000 clones, roughly 90% of them singletons. Their cognate antigens are unknown. Anti-CD3/anti-CD28 beads served as a nonspecific positive control stimulus. Sorting selected CD4+ T cells upregulating both CD40 ligand and CD69. The specimen comprised CD4+ T cells sorted from PBMCs after approximately 20-hour stimulation, sampled from a patient who received antiretroviral therapy. These receptors came from an adult man with HIV who was CMV-seropositive.

The rearrangement joins TRBV7-2 to TRBJ1-1, with TRBD1 identical over 7 bases. Germline assignment: CDR1 SGHTA and CDR2 FQGNSA. Losses at the gene ends were 4 bases for V and 7 bases for J; bases not matched to a gene: 6. The CDR3 runs to 13 residues. CDR3 sequence reads: CASSSVGGGEAFF. CDR3 coding DNA: TGTGCCAGCAGCTCGGTAGGGGGCGGTGAAGCTTTCTTT.

V gene TRBV19 combines with J gene TRBJ1-1; maybe TRBD1 (6 bases). Trimming shortened V by 6 bases and J by 5 bases, and 16 bases separated the two germline ends. The germline CDR1 and CDR2 sequences are LNHDA and SQIVND (reference sequence). The CDR3 runs to 14 residues. The CDR3 loop is CASRVSGVETEAFF. For the CDR3, the DNA is TGTGCCAGTAGAGTGTCAGGGGTAGAAACTGAAGCTTTCTTT.

This chain connects TRBV10-3 to TRBJ2-2, with 8 bases identical to TRBD1. There are 14 residues in the CDR3. From germline, CDR1 is ENHRY and CDR2 SYGVKD. J was trimmed by 4 bases and V by 7 bases; bases with no gene match: 5. This CDR3 is CAIKQGASTGELFF. CDR3 sequence (DNA): TGTGCCATCAAGCAGGGGGCGAGCACCGGGGAGCTGTTTTTT.

The V gene is TRBV5-1, the J gene TRBJ1-3; D is ambiguous. Germline values: CDR1 SGHRS, CDR2 YFSETQ. The CDR3 consists of 16 residues. V lost 0 bases and J lost 0, with 10 bases in between. The CDR3, as DNA: TGCGCCAGCAGCTTGGCATACGCCGGCTCTGGAAACACCATATATTTT. Translated: CASSLAYAGSGNTIYF.

This rearrangement joins TRBV7-8 to TRBJ2-7; 9 nucleotides agree with TRBD2. Germline-derived CDR1 and CDR2 are SGHVS and FQNEAQ. This CDR3 region has 15 residues. V trimming: 6 bases; J trimming: 3 bases; junction bases outside the gene matches: 9. The CDR3 region has the DNA TGTGCCAGCAGTTTACAAGCGGGGGGTAACTACGAGCAGTACTTC. Its translation is CASSLQAGGNYEQYF.

This clone was seen once. The rearrangement joins TRBV10-3 to TRBJ2-6; tentatively, D is TRBD1 or TRBD2 (6 bases each). This CDR3 spans 15 amino acids. From germline, CDR1 is ENHRY and CDR2 SYGVKD. With 7 bases removed from V and 0 bases from J, the gap between germline ends came to 10 bases. CDR3 DNA: TGTGCCATCAAAGAGGGGGGCTCTGGGGCCAACGTCCTGACTTTC. As protein: CAIKEGGSGANVLTF.

Notes on this clone: Germline and junction disagree at one end, which may indicate a read error. This chain joins TRBV20-1 and TRBJ1-1; a weak D match, TRBD1 (6 bases). The CDR3 length is 11 residues. In germline, CDR1 is DFQATT, CDR2 SNEGSKA (reference sequence). The CDR3 nucleotides are TGCAGTGTCTCAGGGGTCACTGGAGCTTTCTTT. Translation gives CSVSGVTGAFF.

The chain has TRBV7-2 and TRBJ1-4; D is uncertain. Germline assignment: CDR1 SGHTA and CDR2 FQGNSA. The V gene lost 0 bases and the J gene lost 7 bases, with 12 bases spanning the gap. The CDR3 is 15 residues long. CDR3: CASSLALGMGEKLFF. The DNA of the CDR3 is TGTGCCAGCAGCTTAGCTTTGGGGATGGGTGAAAAACTGTTTTTT. The entire variable domain, with the rest obtained from reference TRBV7-2 and TRBJ1-4, is as follows: GAGVSQSPSNKVTEKGKDVELRCDPISGHTALYWYRQSLGQGLEFLIYFQGNSAPDKSGLPSDRFSAERTGGSVSTLTIQRTQQEDSAVYLCASSLALGMGEKLFFGSGTQLSVL.

The count of this clone is one. This rearrangement joins TRBV4-2 to TRBJ1-1; D might be TRBD1 (5 bases). Germline assignment: CDR1 LGHNA and CDR2 YNFKEQ. The CDR3 totals 16 residues. V was trimmed by 2 bases and J by 1 base, leaving 14 bases between them. CDR3 protein: CASSQLGGVKNTEAFF. The CDR3 nucleotides are TGTGCCAGCAGCCAATTGGGGGGGGTAAAGAACACTGAAGCTTTCTTT.

The chain couples TRBV5-1 to TRBJ2-1, with 11 bases fitting TRBD2. V lost 0 bases, J lost 6 bases, and 8 bases stayed unmatched. The CDR3 spans 17 residues. Germline V gene data show CDR1 as SGHRS and CDR2 as YFSETQ. CDR3 protein: CASSLGLAGPPGNEQFF. The DNA for the CDR3 is TGCGCCAGCAGCTTGGGACTAGCGGGGCCCCCCGGCAATGAGCAGTTCTTC.

The chain combines TRBV5-1 with TRBJ2-7, with 7 bases fitting TRBD1. The CDR3 spans 14 residues. The V segment lost 2 bases and the J segment 2 bases; nucleotides outside the gene matches: 4. Germline assignment: CDR1 SGHRS and CDR2 YFSETQ. The CDR3 loop reads CASSLQGNTYEQYF. CDR3 bases: TGCGCCAGCAGCTTACAGGGGAACACCTACGAGCAGTACTTC.

V usage is TRBV5-1 and J usage is TRBJ1-1, with D tentatively TRBD1 (5 bases). CDR1 is SGHRS, CDR2 YFSETQ, per germline. V dropped 0 bases and J dropped 7 bases, with 13 bases sitting between them. CDR3 size: 14 residues. CDR3: CASSLAMGRGEAFF. CDR3 sequence (DNA): TGCGCCAGCAGCTTGGCCATGGGGCGAGGTGAAGCTTTCTTT.

The rearrangement joins TRBV6-1 to TRBJ2-7, with no clear D. The CDR3 is made up of 15 amino acids. Trimming shortened V by 1 base and J by 4 bases, and 14 bases separated the two germline ends. Germline V gene data show CDR1 as MNHNS and CDR2 as SASEGT. In DNA, the CDR3 is TGTGCCAGCAGTGAAGGCCCCACCCCCGGGTACGAGCAGTACTTC. This gives the protein CASSEGPTPGYEQYF.

The chain has TRBV27 and TRBJ2-7; 7 bases match TRBD2. V gave up 1 base and J gave up 2 bases; unmatched junction bases: 8. Germline V gene data show CDR1 as MNHEY and CDR2 as SMNVEV (reference sequence). The CDR3 has 16 amino acids. For the CDR3, the DNA is TGTGCCAGCAGTTTATTGGGGGAGGGACCGACCTACGAGCAGTACTTC. It translates to CASSLLGEGPTYEQYF.

The chain joins TRBV2 to TRBJ1-6, with D uncertain. The CDR3 length is 15 residues. Germline V gene data show CDR1 as SNHLY and CDR2 as FYNNEI. V dropped 4 bases and J dropped 7 bases, with 14 bases sitting between them. The CDR3 region is CASSVEGTGNSPLHF. The CDR3 DNA follows: TGTGCCAGCAGTGTTGAAGGAACTGGGAATTCACCCCTCCACTTT.

The chain recombines TRBV24-1 with TRBJ2-3, with 8 positions matching TRBD2. The CDR3 loop spans 14 amino acids. V lost 6 bases and J lost 8; bases outside the gene matches: 9. CDR1 is KGHDR, CDR2 SFDVKD, per germline. The CDR3 DNA reads TGTGCCACCAGTAACGGGGGGGTGGTCGCTACGCAGTATTTT. Protein: CATSNGGVVATQYF.

This clone was found a few times. The chain recombines TRBV2 with TRBJ1-2; TRBD1 is a possible D gene (6 bases). In germline, CDR1 is SNHLY, CDR2 FYNNEI. The CDR3 loop spans 11 amino acids. V lost 7 bases, J lost 11 bases, and 14 bases lay in between. The CDR3 loop reads CASKEDSQYTF. In DNA form, the CDR3 reads TGTGCCAGCAAGGAGGACAGCCAATACACCTTC.

The J gene is TRBJ2-3, the V gene TRBV4-2, with 13 positions matching TRBD2. The CDR3 consists of 16 residues. V was clipped by 5 bases and J by 1 base; unmatched bases: 3. CDR1 is LGHNA and CDR2 is YNFKEQ in the germline V gene. CDR3 sequence: CASSSGTSGGTDTQYF. CDR3 DNA: TGTGCCAGCAGCTCGGGGACTAGCGGGGGCACAGATACGCAGTATTTT.